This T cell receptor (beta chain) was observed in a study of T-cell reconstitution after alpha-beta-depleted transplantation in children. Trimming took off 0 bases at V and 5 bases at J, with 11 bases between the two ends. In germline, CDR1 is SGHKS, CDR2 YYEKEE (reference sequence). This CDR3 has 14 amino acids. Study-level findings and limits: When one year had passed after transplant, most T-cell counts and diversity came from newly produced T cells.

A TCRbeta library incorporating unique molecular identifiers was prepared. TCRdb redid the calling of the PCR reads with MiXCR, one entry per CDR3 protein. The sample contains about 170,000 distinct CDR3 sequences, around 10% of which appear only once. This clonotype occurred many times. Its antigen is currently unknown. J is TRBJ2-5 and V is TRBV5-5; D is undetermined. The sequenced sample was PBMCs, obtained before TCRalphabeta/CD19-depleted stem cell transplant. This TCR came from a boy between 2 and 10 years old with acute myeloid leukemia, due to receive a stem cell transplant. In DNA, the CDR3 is TGTGCCAGCAGCTTGGATCCGGGTAGCGAGACCCAGTACTTC. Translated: CASSLDPGSETQYF.